This T cell receptor beta chain was captured in a study of CD8 T cells in ankylosing spondylitis. Study-wide findings and caveats: Ankylosing spondylitis blood appeared to carry a characteristic TCR beta motif of several highly homologous variants. The study looked at matched synovial fluid samples from ankylosing spondylitis patients. Disease-linked clones were reported to be significantly enriched there. In the blood and synovial fluid of reactive arthritis, some motif variants had been previously reported.

This clonotype has at least ten counts. The antigen remains unidentified. Trimming left V 3 bases short and J 4 bases short, with 12 bases between. Germline CDR1 SQVTM, CDR2 ANQGSEA. This CDR3 is built from 13 residues. Quantitative barcoded 5'-RACE was used to prepare TCR beta libraries. TCRdb fed the 5' RACE reads into MiXCR, producing one record per CDR3 protein. The data show 40,000 to 55,000 distinct CDR3 sequences, with 6.5% to 8% seen just once and about 8.1% held by the top ten. Sequencing used blood, either unsorted or a sorted T cell fraction (not recorded which). The J gene is TRBJ1-1, the V gene TRBV29-1; D unclear. This clonotype was obtained from a female donor with ankylosing spondylitis or in good health (not recorded which). The CDR3 nucleotides are TGCAGCGTTGATCGCGAAGTGGTCACTGAAGCTTTCTTT. It is translated as CSVDREVVTEAFF.